This record looks at one TCR beta chain sequence and its context. The antigen is unknown. This entry comes from a study of cytomegalovirus exposure and HLA in healthy donors. With 60 Vbeta and 13 Jbeta primers, the PCR was carried out. Profiled with immunoSEQ multiplex PCR; TCRdb holds only in-frame clones, not every one. The data hold 100,000 to 150,000 clones, with around 80% observed a single time. Donors showed nominal health when sampled, although they likely had unrecorded immune exposures. CDR1 is SQVTM, CDR2 ANQGSEA, per germline. This CDR3 contains 12 residues. Trimming cost V 4 bases and J 5 bases, with 8 bases left between them. Whole-study findings and limits: The classifier reportedly diagnosed cytomegalovirus status with high specificity and sensitivity. A likely sequencing artifact accounted for one observed cluster of highly shared sequence variants.

The rearrangement links TRBV29-1 to TRBJ2-2, with D tentatively TRBD1 (5 bases). The receptor's source is a woman under 30 in good health and CMV-seropositive. The sequencing input was PBMCs. As DNA, the CDR3 is TGCAGCGTTGTAGGGGTTACCGGGGAGCTGTTTTTT. Translated, it gives CSVVGVTGELFF.